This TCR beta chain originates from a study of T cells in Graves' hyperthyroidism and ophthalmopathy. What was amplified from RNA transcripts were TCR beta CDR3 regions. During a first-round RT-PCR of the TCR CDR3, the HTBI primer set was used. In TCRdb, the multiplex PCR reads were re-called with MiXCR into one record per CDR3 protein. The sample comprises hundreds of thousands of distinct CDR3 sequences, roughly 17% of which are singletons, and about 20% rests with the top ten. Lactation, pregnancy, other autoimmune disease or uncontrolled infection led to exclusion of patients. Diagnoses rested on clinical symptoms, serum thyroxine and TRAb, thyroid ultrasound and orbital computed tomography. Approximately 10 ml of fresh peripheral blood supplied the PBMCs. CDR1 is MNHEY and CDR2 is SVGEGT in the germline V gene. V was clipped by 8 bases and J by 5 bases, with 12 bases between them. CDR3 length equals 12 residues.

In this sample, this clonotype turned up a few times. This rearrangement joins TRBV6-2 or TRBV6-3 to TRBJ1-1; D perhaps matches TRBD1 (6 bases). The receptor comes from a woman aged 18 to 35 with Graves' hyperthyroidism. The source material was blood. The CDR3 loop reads CASGFRGTEAFF. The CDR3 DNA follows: TGTGCCAGCGGGTTCAGGGGTACTGAAGCTTTCTTT.